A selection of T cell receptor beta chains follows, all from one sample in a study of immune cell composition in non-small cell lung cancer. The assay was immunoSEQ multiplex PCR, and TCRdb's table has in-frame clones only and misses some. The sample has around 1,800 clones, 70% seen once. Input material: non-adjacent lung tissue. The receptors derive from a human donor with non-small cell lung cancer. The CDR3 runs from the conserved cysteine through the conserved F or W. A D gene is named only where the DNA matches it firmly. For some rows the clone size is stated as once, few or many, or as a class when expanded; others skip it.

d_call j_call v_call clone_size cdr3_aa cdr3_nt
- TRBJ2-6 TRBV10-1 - CASSKGPTPSGANVLTF TGCGCCAGCAGTAAGGGGCCGACCCCCTCTGGGGCCAACGTCCTGACTTTC
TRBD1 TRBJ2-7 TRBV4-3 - CASSQDTGRDRGRYEQYF TGCGCCAGCAGCCAAGATACCGGGCGGGACAGGGGGCGGTACGAGCAGTACTTC
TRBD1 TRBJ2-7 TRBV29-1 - CSVRDSRGGEQYF TGCAGCGTCCGGGACAGCCGGGGCGGCGAGCAGTACTTC
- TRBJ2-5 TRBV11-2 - CASSLVFSNQETQYF TGTGCCAGCAGCTTAGTGTTTAGCAACCAAGAGACCCAGTACTTC
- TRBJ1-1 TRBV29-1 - CSVESQSRNEAFF TGCAGCGTTGAATCCCAGAGCAGGAATGAAGCTTTCTTT
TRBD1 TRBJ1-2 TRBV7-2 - CASSPLSQGTNYGYTF TGTGCCAGCAGCCCTCTCTCACAGGGGACTAACTATGGCTACACCTTC
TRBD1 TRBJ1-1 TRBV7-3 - CASSLTQGVAFF TGTGCCAGCAGCTTAACACAGGGGGTGGCTTTCTTT
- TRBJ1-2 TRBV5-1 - CASSLGAGMDGGYTF TGCGCCAGCAGCTTGGGGGCCGGTATGGATGGTGGCTACACCTTC
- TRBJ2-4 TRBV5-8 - CASSRRDSHENIQYF TGTGCCAGCAGCCGGAGGGACAGTCACGAAAACATTCAGTACTTC
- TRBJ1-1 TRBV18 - CASSPFNTPNTEAFF TGTGCCAGCTCACCATTTAACACCCCGAACACTGAAGCTTTCTTT
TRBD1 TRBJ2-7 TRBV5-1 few CASSLVTGQGSYEQYF TGCGCCAGCAGCCTCGTTACGGGACAGGGGTCGTACGAGCAGTACTTC
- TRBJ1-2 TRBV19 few CASMARDGYTF TGTGCCAGTATGGCCAGGGATGGCTACACCTTC
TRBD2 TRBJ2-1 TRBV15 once CATSPRGGEQFF TGTGCCACCAGCCCTCGGGGGGGTGAGCAGTTCTTC
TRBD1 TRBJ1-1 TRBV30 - CAWSAQGYTEAFF TGTGCCTGGAGCGCACAGGGGTACACTGAAGCTTTCTTT